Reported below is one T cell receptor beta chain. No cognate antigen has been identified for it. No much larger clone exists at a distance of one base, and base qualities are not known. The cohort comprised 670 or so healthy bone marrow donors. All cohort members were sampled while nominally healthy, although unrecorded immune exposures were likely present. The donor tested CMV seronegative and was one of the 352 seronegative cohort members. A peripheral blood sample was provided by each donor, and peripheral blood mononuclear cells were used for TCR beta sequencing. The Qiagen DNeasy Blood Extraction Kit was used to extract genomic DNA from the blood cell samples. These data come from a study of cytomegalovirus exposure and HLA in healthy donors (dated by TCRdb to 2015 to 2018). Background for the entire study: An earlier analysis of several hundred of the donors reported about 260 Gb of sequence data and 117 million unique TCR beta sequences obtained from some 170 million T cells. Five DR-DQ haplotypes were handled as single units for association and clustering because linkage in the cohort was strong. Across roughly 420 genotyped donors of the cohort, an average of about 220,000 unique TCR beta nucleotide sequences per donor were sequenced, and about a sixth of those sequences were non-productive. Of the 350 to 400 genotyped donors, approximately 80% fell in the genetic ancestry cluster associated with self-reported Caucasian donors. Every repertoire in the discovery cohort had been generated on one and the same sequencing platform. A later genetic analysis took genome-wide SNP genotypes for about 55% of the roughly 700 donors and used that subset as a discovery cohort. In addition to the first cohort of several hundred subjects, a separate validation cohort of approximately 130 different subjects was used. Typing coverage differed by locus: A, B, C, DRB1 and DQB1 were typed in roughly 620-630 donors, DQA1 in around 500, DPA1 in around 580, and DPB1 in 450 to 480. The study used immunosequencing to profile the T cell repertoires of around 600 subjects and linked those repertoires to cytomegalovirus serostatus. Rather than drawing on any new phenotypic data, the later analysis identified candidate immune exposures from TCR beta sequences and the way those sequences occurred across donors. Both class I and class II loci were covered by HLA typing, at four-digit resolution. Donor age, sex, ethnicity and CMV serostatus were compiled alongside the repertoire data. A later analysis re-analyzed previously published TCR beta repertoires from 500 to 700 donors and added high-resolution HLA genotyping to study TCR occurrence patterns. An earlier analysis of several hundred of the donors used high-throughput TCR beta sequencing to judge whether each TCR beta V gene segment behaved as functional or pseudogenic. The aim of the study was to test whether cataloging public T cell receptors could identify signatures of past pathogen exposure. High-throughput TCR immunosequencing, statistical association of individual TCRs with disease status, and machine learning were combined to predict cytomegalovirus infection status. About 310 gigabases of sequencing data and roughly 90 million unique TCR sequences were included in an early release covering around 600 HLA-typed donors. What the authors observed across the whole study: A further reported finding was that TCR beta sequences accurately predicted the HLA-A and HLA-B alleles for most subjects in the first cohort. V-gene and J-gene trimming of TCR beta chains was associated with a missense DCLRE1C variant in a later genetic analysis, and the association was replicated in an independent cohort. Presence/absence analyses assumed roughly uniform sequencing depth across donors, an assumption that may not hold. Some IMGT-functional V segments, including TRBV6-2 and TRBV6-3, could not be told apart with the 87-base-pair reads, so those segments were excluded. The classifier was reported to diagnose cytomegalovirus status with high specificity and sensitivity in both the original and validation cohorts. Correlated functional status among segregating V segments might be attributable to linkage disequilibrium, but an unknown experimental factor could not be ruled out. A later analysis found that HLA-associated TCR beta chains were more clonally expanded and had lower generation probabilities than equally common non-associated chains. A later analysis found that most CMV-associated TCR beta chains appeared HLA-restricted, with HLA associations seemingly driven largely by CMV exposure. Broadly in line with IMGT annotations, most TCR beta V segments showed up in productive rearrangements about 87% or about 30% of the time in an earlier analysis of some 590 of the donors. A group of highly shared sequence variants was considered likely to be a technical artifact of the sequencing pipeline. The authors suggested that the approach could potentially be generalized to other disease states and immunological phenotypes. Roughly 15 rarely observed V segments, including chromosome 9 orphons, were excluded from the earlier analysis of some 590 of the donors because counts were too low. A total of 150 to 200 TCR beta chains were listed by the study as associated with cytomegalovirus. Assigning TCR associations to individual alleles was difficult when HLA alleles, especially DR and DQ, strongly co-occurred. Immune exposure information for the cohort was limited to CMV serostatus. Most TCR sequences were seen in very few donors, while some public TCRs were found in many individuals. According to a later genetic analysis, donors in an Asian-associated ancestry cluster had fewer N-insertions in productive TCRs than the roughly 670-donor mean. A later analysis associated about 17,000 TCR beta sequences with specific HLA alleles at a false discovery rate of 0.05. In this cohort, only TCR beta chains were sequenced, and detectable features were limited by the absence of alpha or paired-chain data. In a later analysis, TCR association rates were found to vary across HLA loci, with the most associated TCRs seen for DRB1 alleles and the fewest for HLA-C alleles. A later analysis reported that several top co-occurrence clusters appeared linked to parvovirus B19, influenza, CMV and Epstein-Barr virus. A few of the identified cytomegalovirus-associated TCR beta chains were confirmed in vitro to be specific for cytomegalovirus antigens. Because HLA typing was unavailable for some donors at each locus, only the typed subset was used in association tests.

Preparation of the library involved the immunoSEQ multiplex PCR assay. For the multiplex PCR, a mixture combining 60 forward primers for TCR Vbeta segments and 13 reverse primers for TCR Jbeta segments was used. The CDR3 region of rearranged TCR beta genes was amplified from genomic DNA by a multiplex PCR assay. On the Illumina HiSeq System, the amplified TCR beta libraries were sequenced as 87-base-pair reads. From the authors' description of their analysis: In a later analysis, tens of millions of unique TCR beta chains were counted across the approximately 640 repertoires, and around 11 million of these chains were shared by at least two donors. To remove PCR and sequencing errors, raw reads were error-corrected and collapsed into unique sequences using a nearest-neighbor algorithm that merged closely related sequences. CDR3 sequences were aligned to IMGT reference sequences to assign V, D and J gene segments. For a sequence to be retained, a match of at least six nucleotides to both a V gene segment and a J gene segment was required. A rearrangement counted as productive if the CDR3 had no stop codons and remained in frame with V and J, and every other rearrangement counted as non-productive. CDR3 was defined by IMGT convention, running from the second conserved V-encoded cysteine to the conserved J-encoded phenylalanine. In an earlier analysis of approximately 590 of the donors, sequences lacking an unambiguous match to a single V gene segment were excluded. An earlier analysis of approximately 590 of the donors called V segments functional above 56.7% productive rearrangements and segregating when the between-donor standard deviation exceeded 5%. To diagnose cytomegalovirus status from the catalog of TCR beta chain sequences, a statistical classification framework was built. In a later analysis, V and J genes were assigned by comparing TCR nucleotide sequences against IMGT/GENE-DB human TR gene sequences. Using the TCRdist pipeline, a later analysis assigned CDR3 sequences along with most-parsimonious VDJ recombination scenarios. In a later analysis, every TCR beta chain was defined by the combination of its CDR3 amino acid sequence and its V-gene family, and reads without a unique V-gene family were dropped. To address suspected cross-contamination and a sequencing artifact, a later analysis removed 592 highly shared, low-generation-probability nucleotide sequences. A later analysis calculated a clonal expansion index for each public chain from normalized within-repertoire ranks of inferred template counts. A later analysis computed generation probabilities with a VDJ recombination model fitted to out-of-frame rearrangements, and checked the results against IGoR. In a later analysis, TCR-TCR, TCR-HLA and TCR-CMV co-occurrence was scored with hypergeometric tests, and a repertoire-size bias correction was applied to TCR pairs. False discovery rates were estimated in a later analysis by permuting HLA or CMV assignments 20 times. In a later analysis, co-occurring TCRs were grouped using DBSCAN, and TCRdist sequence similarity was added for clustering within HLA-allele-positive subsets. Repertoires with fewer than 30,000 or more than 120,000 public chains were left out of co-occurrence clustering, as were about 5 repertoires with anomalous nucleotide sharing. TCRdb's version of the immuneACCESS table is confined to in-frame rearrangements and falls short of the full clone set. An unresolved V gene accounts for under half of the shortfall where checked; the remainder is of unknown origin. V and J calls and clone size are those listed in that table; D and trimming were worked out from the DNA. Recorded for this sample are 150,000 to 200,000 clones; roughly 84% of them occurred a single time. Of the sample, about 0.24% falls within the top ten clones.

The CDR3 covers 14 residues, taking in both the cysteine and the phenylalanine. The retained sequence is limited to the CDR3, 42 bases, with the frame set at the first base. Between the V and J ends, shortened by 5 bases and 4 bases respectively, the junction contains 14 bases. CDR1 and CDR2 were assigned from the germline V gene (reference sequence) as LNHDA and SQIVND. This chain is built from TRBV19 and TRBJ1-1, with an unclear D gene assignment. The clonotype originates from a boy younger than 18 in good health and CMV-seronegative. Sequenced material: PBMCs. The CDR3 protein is CASSLRARGTEAFF. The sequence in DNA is TGTGCCAGTAGTCTGAGGGCGCGGGGCACTGAAGCTTTCTTT.